One sample yielded the 5 T cell receptor beta chains listed below, sequenced in a study of cytomegalovirus exposure and HLA in healthy donors. Here immunoSEQ multiplex PCR was the method, and the copy in TCRdb shows in-frame clones only, minus some. The repertoire consists of over 120,000 clones, with 94% occurring once and the leading ten covering over 1.5%. The sequenced sample consisted of PBMCs. These TCRs come from a man younger than 35 in good health and CMV-seropositive.

This rearrangement joins TRBV30 to TRBJ1-6, with 12 positions matching TRBD1. CDR1 is GTSNPN and CDR2 is SVGIG in the germline V gene (reference sequence). This CDR3 is 17 amino acids long. V dropped 5 bases and J dropped 3; count of bases not matched to a gene: 8. CDR3 coding DNA: TGTGCCTGGGCCGCCGGGACAGGGGGCTTCTATAATTCACCCCTCCACTTT. Translation gives CAWAAGTGGFYNSPLHF.

The V gene is TRBV14, the J gene TRBJ2-3; 7 bases fit TRBD1. Germline V gene lookup returns CDR1 SGHDN and CDR2 FVKESK. After removal of 4 bases from V and 2 bases from J, the junction contained 3 bases not matched to a gene. The CDR3 is 14 amino acids. Written as DNA, the CDR3 is TGTGCCAGCAGCCTGGGACAGCCCACAGATACGCAGTATTTT. It translates to CASSLGQPTDTQYF.

The rearrangement joins TRBV10-3 to TRBJ1-2, with a tentative D call TRBD1 (5 bases). This CDR3 has 13 residues. CDR1 and CDR2 (germline): ENHRY, SYGVKD. Between the trimmed V and J ends, which lost 6 bases and 1 base, there was a span of 9 bases. CDR3 sequence: CAIRPDSNYGYTF. CDR3 in DNA: TGTGCCATCAGACCTGACAGTAACTATGGCTACACCTTC.

The rearrangement uses TRBV2 and TRBJ2-1; D is ambiguous. Trimming pared 4 bases from V and 3 bases from J, leaving 13 bases between. Germline CDR1 SNHLY, CDR2 FYNNEI. The CDR3 has 15 amino acids. The CDR3 DNA reads TGTGCCAGCAGTGTTCGCGGAGTAAGCTACAATGAGCAGTTCTTC. Protein sequence: CASSVRGVSYNEQFF.

This rearrangement joins TRBV29-1 to TRBJ2-1, with 11 bases matching TRBD2. Per germline, CDR1 SQVTM and CDR2 ANQGSEA. The CDR3 runs to 17 residues. The junction had 12 bases not matched to a gene; V was cut back by 6 bases and J by 2 bases. The CDR3 is CSVSSGRALQTYNEQFF. CDR3 DNA sequence: TGCAGCGTCAGTAGCGGGAGGGCCCTCCAAACCTACAATGAGCAGTTCTTC.